Listed here are 3 T cell receptor beta chains from one sample, sequenced in a study of blood T cell repertoires in COVID-19. The data were produced by immunoSEQ multiplex PCR, yet TCRdb's version contains in-frame clones alone and is incomplete. The data contain some 300,000 clones, 85% to 90% of them singletons. Sample: PBMCs or T cells enriched from blood (not recorded which). The source of these receptors is a man aged 25 to 40 who had recovered from COVID-19.

The chain uses TRBV25-1 and TRBJ2-7; TRBD1 agrees at 8 bases. Per germline, CDR1 MGHDK and CDR2 SYGVNS. CDR3 size: 16 residues. After removal of 0 bases from V and 6 bases from J, the junction contained 10 bases not matched to a gene. The CDR3 spells CASSEYRTGQFSEQYF. The DNA for the CDR3 is TGTGCCAGCAGTGAATACAGGACAGGGCAATTTAGCGAGCAGTACTTC.

This clone was seen a few times. This sequence joins TRBV7-8 and TRBJ2-3; possibly TRBD1 for D (5 bases). Germline CDR1 SGHVS, CDR2 FQNEAQ. There are 13 residues in the CDR3. Trimming pared 7 bases from V and 1 base from J, leaving 9 bases between. DNA for the CDR3: TGTGCCAGCACCACAGGCCGCACAGATACGCAGTATTTT. This gives the protein CASTTGRTDTQYF.

The rearrangement joins TRBV19 to TRBJ2-4; 8 bases map to TRBD1. Germline CDR1 and CDR2: LNHDA and SQIVND (reference sequence). V trimming: 8 bases; J trimming: 4 bases; junction bases outside the gene matches: 4. The length of the CDR3 is 13 residues. The CDR3 DNA follows: TGTGCCAGTCGGTGGACAGGGAAAAACATTCAGTACTTC. This gives the protein CASRWTGKNIQYF. The variable domain in full, completed from reference TRBV19 and TRBJ2-4, reads DGGITQSPKYLFRKEGQNVTLSCEQNLNHDAMYWYRQDPGQGLRLIYYSQIVNDFQKGDIAEGYSVSREKKESFPLTVTSAQKNPTAFYLCASRWTGKNIQYFGAGTRLSVL.